This TCR beta chain was identified during a study of esophageal squamous cell carcinoma under preoperative chemotherapy. Study as a whole: TCR repertoires were profiled from both peripheral blood T cells and tumor-infiltrating lymphocytes. General study findings and limits: After chemotherapy, TCR diversity rose significantly in peripheral T cells but not in tumor-infiltrating lymphocytes.

Time point described: before preoperative PTX-NDP chemotherapy. TCRdb called the PCR reads again in MiXCR, with one record for every CDR3 protein. The sample yields fewer than 40,000 distinct CDR3 sequences, roughly 48% seen once. The CDR3 is 18 amino acids in total, end residues counted. Germline-derived CDR1 and CDR2 are SGHTA and FQGNSA. As for this clonotype: Its antigen is unidentified. The final CDR3 position lacks the conserved phenylalanine or tryptophan, pointing to a likely read error. It is unclear where the CDR3 begins or ends on the DNA, so no DNA is shown, and the CDR3 is as TCRdb lists it.

The chain couples TRBV7-2 to TRBJ2-5; no check of the table's D call, TRBD2, against the DNA was made. The TCR originated in a human donor with esophageal squamous cell carcinoma. The donor label of this sample is uncertain. This sample was taken from a patient given preoperative chemotherapy. This CDR3 reads CASSLLGGWVRRRRARDA.